This is a list of T cell receptor beta chains from one sample in a study of shared clonotypes between healthy human individuals. The method was immunoSEQ multiplex PCR; TCRdb's version includes in-frame clones alone and lacks a portion of them. Among around 2.1 million clones listed, approximately 96% were seen once. Sample: naive CD4+ T cells sorted from blood. These TCRs come from a man in his late teens or twenties in good health. CDR3s include the opening cysteine and the closing phenylalanine or tryptophan. D genes are given only for firm matches. Expanded clones get a size class; other rows say once, few or many, or leave the size out.

J	D	V	size	DNA	CDR3
TRBJ2-7	NA	TRBV6-5	NA	TGTGCCAGCAGTCGAGCTGGTCTCGAGCAGTACTTC	CASSRAGLEQYF
TRBJ2-3	NA	TRBV18	NA	TGTGCCAGCTCACGCATGAGGGGCACAGATACGCAGTATTTT	CASSRMRGTDTQYF
TRBJ1-4	NA	TRBV7-6	NA	TGTGCCAGCAGCTTAGCAGGGAGCGAAAAACTGTTTTTT	CASSLAGSEKLFF
TRBJ2-4	NA	TRBV4-3	NA	TGCGCCAGCAGCCAAGCTCGGACCTACAAAAACATTCAGTACTTC	CASSQARTYKNIQYF
TRBJ2-4	NA	TRBV5-8	NA	TGTGCCAGCAGCTTGGAATTAATTCAGTACTTC	CASSLELIQYF
TRBJ2-1	NA	TRBV2	once	TGTGCCAGCAGGGAGGGCTACTCCTACAATGAGCAGTTCTTC	CASREGYSYNEQFF
TRBJ1-1	NA	TRBV10-3	NA	TGTGCCATCAGTCCCGGGAGGGTGAACACTGAAGCTTTCTTT	CAISPGRVNTEAFF
TRBJ2-1	TRBD2	TRBV6-5	NA	TGTGCCAGCAGTTACTCGGGACTAGGGGATGAGCAGTTCTTC	CASSYSGLGDEQFF
TRBJ1-1	NA	TRBV5-8	NA	TGTGCCAGCAGCAGACGGGACGGTGAAGCTTTCTTT	CASSRRDGEAFF
TRBJ1-1	NA	TRBV12-2	NA	TGTGCAAGTCGCTCGGGGACTCCAGATAGGACTGAAGCTTTCTTT	CASRSGTPDRTEAFF
TRBJ2-5	TRBD2	TRBV5-6	NA	TGTGCCAGCAGCTTTCTCAGCGGGGGCCAAGAGACCCAGTACTTC	CASSFLSGGQETQYF
TRBJ2-7	NA	TRBV4-1	NA	TGCGCCAGCAGCCAAGCCCGGGCCCCTGGCGAGCAGTACTTC	CASSQARAPGEQYF
TRBJ2-2	NA	TRBV9	NA	TGTGCCAGCAGCGTAGTGGAGGGGTATAACGGGGAGCTGTTTTTT	CASSVVEGYNGELFF
TRBJ2-2	TRBD1	TRBV27	NA	TGTGCCAGCAATACAGGGGGCGAAGCCACCGGGGAGCTGTTTTTT	CASNTGGEATGELFF
TRBJ2-7	TRBD2	TRBV7-9	NA	TGTGCCAGCAGCTTAGGAAGGCTCCGGGACGGGGGGTACGAGCAGTACTTC	CASSLGRLRDGGYEQYF
TRBJ1-4	NA	TRBV6-1	NA	TGTGCCAGCATGAGGGGTGAAAAACTGTTTTTT	CASMRGEKLFF
TRBJ2-5	TRBD2	TRBV7-2	NA	TGTGCCAGCAGCTGGAGACTAGCGGGGGGAAAGGAGACCCAGTACTTC	CASSWRLAGGKETQYF
TRBJ2-3	NA	TRBV28	NA	TGTGCCAGCAGTTTACGGGGGGCCGGCACAGATACGCAGTATTTT	CASSLRGAGTDTQYF
TRBJ2-3	NA	TRBV9	NA	TGTGCCAGCAGCAAGATTTCGGTCACAGATACGCAGTATTTT	CASSKISVTDTQYF
TRBJ1-2	NA	TRBV30	once	TGTGCCTGGATAGGGCAGGTCGGGGAGTATGGCTACACCTTC	CAWIGQVGEYGYTF
TRBJ2-7	TRBD1	TRBV5-1	NA	TGCGCCAGCAGCTTGGCGGCAGGGGGCTCCTACGAGCAGTACTTC	CASSLAAGGSYEQYF
TRBJ1-3	TRBD1	TRBV30	NA	TGTGCCGGGGACAGGGGCAAGATAAACTCTGGAAACACCATATATTTT	CAGDRGKINSGNTIYF
TRBJ1-5	NA	TRBV11-2	NA	TGTGCCAGCAGCTTAGATCCCGCCAGGCCCCAGCATTTT	CASSLDPARPQHF
TRBJ1-2	NA	TRBV28	NA	TGTGCCAGCAGTTTGTACGGGGGAGGAGGTGGCTACACCTTC	CASSLYGGGGGYTF